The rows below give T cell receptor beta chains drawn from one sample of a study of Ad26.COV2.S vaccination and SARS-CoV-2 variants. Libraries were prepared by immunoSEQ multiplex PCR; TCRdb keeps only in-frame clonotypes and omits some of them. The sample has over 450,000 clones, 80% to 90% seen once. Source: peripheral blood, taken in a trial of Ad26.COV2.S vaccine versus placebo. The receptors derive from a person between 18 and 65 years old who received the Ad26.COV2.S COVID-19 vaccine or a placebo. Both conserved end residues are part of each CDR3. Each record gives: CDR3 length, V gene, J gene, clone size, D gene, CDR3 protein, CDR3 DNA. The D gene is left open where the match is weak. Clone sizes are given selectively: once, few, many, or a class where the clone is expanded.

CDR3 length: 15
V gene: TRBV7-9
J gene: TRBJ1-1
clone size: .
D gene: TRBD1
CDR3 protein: CASSLAPQGARGAFF
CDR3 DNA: TGTGCCAGCAGCTTAGCGCCCCAGGGGGCGCGGGGAGCTTTCTTT

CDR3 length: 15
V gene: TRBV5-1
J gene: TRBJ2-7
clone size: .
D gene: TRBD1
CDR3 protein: CASSWGDRDLNEQYF
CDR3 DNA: TGCGCCAGCAGCTGGGGGGACAGGGACCTGAATGAGCAGTACTTC

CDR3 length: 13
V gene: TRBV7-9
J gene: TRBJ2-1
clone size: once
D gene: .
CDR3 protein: CASSLEMGYEQFF
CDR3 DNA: TGTGCCAGCAGCTTAGAGATGGGCTATGAGCAGTTCTTC

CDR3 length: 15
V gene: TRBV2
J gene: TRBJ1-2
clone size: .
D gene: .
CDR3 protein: CASRSAGGGPYGYTF
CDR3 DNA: TGTGCCAGCAGATCCGCGGGAGGGGGGCCATATGGCTACACCTTC

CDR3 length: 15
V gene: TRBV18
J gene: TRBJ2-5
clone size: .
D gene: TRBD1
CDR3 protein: CASSPPTGGKETQYF
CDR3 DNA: TGTGCCAGCTCACCGCCGACAGGGGGCAAGGAGACCCAGTACTTC

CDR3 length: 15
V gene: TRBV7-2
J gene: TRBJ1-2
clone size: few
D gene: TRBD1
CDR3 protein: CASSSRQGKKDGYTF
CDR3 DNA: TGTGCCAGCAGCTCACGACAGGGGAAGAAGGATGGCTACACCTTC

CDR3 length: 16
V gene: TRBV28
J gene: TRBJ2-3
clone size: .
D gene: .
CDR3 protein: CASSLFPGARTDTQYF
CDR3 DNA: TGTGCCAGCAGTCTGTTCCCGGGGGCGCGCACAGATACGCAGTATTTT

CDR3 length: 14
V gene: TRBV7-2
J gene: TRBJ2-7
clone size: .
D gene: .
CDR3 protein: CASSSLMSPYEQYF
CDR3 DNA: TGTGCCAGCAGCTCCCTGATGTCTCCCTACGAGCAGTACTTC

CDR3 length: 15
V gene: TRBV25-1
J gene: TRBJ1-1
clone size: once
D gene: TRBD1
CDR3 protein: CASQRQGNYNTEAFF
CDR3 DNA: TGTGCCAGCCAACGACAGGGGAACTACAACACTGAAGCTTTCTTT

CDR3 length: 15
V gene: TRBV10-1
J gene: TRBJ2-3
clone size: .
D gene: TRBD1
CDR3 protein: CASSRGTGITDTQYF
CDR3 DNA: TGCGCCAGCAGCCGGGGGACAGGGATCACAGATACGCAGTATTTT

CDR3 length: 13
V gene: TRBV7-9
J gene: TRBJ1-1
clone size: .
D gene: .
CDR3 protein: CASSLAENTEAFF
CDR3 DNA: TGTGCCAGCAGCTTAGCGGAGAACACTGAAGCTTTCTTT

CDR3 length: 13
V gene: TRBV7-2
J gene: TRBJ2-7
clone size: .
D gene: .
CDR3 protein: CASSSGTSYEQYF
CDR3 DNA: TGTGCCAGCAGCTCCGGGACTTCCTACGAGCAGTACTTC

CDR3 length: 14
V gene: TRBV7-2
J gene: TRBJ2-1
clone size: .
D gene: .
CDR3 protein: CASSLGWGVGEQFF
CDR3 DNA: TGTGCCAGCAGCTTAGGATGGGGAGTCGGTGAGCAGTTCTTC

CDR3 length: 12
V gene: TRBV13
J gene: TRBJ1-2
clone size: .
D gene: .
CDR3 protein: CASSLRRYGYTF
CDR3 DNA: TGTGCCAGCAGCCTCAGACGGTACGGCTACACCTTC

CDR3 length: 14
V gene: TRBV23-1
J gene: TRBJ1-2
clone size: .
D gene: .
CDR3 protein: CASSQSVQRYGYTF
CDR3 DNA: TGCGCCAGCAGTCAATCGGTACAACGCTATGGCTACACCTTC

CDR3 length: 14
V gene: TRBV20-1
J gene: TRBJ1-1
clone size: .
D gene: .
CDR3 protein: CSASYGGDRTEAFF
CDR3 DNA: TGCAGTGCTAGTTATGGGGGGGATCGTACTGAAGCTTTCTTT

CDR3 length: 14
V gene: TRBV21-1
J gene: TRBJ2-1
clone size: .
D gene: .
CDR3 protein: CASSKERDRGEQFF
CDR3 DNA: TGTGCCAGCAGCAAAGAAAGGGACCGGGGTGAGCAGTTCTTC

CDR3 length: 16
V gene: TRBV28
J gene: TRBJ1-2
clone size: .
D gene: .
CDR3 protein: CASSLVSGAGIYGYTF
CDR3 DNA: TGTGCCAGCAGTTTAGTTTCGGGGGCAGGAATCTATGGCTACACCTTC

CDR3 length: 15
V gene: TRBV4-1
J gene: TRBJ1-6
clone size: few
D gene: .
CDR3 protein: CASSQGDSYNSPLHF
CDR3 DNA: TGCGCCAGCAGCCAAGGAGACAGTTATAATTCACCCCTCCACTTT

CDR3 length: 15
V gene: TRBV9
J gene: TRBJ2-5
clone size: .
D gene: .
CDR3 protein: CASSVGGGSGETQYF
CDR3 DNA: TGTGCCAGCAGCGTTGGGGGCGGGAGTGGGGAGACCCAGTACTTC